A selection of T cell receptor beta chains follows, all from one sample in a study of cytomegalovirus exposure and HLA in healthy donors. Repertoires were generated with immunoSEQ multiplex PCR, while TCRdb's copy carries only in-frame clones and drops some. The table records some 130,000 clones, around 80% of them present only once. Sequencing input: PBMCs. These receptors were obtained from a human donor in good health. Each CDR3 is given with its conserved first and last residue. The order of the fields is D gene, clone size, J gene, V gene, CDR3 protein, CDR3 DNA. The D gene is left open where the match is weak. The size field is filled for only some rows; it gives once, few, many or a size class.

d_gene: TRBD1
abundance: NA
j_gene: TRBJ1-5
v_gene: TRBV19
CDR3aa: CASSRDRGIRTQHF
CDR3nt: TGTGCCAGTAGCCGGGACAGGGGGATTCGGACCCAGCATTTT

d_gene: NA
abundance: NA
j_gene: TRBJ2-3
v_gene: TRBV9
CDR3aa: CASSVVGGRDTQYF
CDR3nt: TGTGCCAGCAGCGTAGTCGGGGGAAGGGATACGCAGTATTTT

d_gene: TRBD1
abundance: NA
j_gene: TRBJ2-3
v_gene: TRBV28
CDR3aa: CASSLYRGSTDTQYF
CDR3nt: TGTGCCAGCAGCTTATACAGGGGCTCCACAGATACGCAGTATTTT

d_gene: NA
abundance: NA
j_gene: TRBJ2-7
v_gene: TRBV7-9
CDR3aa: CAGSLDSSYEQYF
CDR3nt: TGTGCCGGCAGCTTAGATAGTTCCTACGAGCAGTACTTC

d_gene: TRBD1
abundance: NA
j_gene: TRBJ2-5
v_gene: TRBV7-6
CDR3aa: CASSYGTGGLETQYF
CDR3nt: TGTGCCAGCAGCTACGGGACAGGGGGCCTTGAGACCCAGTACTTC

d_gene: NA
abundance: NA
j_gene: TRBJ1-1
v_gene: TRBV4-2
CDR3aa: CASSQVSARGAFF
CDR3nt: TGTGCCAGCAGCCAAGTTTCGGCCCGGGGAGCTTTCTTT

d_gene: NA
abundance: few
j_gene: TRBJ2-3
v_gene: TRBV19
CDR3aa: CASRLTVTTDTQYF
CDR3nt: TGTGCCAGTAGATTGACAGTGACCACAGATACGCAGTATTTT

d_gene: TRBD1
abundance: NA
j_gene: TRBJ2-1
v_gene: TRBV27
CDR3aa: CASRTGGDKEFF
CDR3nt: TGTGCCAGCAGGACAGGGGGGGATAAGGAGTTCTTC

d_gene: TRBD1
abundance: NA
j_gene: TRBJ1-6
v_gene: TRBV10-3
CDR3aa: CAIRSGTGNSPLHF
CDR3nt: TGTGCCATCAGATCCGGGACAGGGAATTCACCCCTCCACTTT

d_gene: TRBD2
abundance: NA
j_gene: TRBJ2-1
v_gene: TRBV19
CDR3aa: CASSTRLAGEYNEQFF
CDR3nt: TGTGCCAGTAGTACACGACTAGCGGGGGAGTACAATGAGCAGTTCTTC

d_gene: TRBD1
abundance: NA
j_gene: TRBJ1-5
v_gene: TRBV27
CDR3aa: CASSLGTGGEQPQHF
CDR3nt: TGTGCCAGCAGTTTAGGGACAGGGGGAGAACAGCCCCAGCATTTT

d_gene: NA
abundance: NA
j_gene: TRBJ1-2
v_gene: TRBV6-5
CDR3aa: CASSYGGSPYGYTF
CDR3nt: TGTGCCAGCAGTTACGGGGGGTCTCCCTATGGCTACACCTTC

d_gene: TRBD1
abundance: NA
j_gene: TRBJ1-1
v_gene: TRBV29-1
CDR3aa: CSGQQGVTEAFF
CDR3nt: TGCAGCGGTCAACAGGGGGTAACTGAAGCTTTCTTT

d_gene: TRBD1
abundance: NA
j_gene: TRBJ2-2
v_gene: TRBV9
CDR3aa: CASSTHPGQGRTGELFF
CDR3nt: TGTGCCAGCAGCACCCACCCGGGACAGGGTAGGACCGGGGAGCTGTTTTTT

d_gene: NA
abundance: NA
j_gene: TRBJ1-3
v_gene: TRBV29-1
CDR3aa: CSVEEGSGNTIYF
CDR3nt: TGCAGCGTTGAGGAGGGCTCTGGAAACACCATATATTTT

d_gene: NA
abundance: NA
j_gene: TRBJ1-6
v_gene: TRBV5-6
CDR3aa: CASSLSSSYNSPLHF
CDR3nt: TGTGCCAGCAGCTTGTCGAGCTCCTATAATTCACCCCTCCACTTT

d_gene: TRBD1
abundance: NA
j_gene: TRBJ2-3
v_gene: TRBV2
CDR3aa: CASSESSPGQGWGTDTQYF
CDR3nt: TGTGCCAGCAGTGAATCGAGTCCGGGACAGGGGTGGGGCACAGATACGCAGTATTTT

d_gene: NA
abundance: NA
j_gene: TRBJ2-1
v_gene: TRBV12-5
CDR3aa: CASADSIEQFF
CDR3nt: TGTGCTAGTGCCGACAGTATTGAGCAGTTCTTC

d_gene: NA
abundance: NA
j_gene: TRBJ1-3
v_gene: TRBV23-1
CDR3aa: CANSPGNTIYF
CDR3nt: TGCGCCAACTCGCCTGGAAACACCATATATTTT

d_gene: NA
abundance: NA
j_gene: TRBJ2-7
v_gene: TRBV10-2
CDR3aa: CASTDNIYEQYF
CDR3nt: TGCGCCAGCACTGATAATATCTACGAGCAGTACTTC

d_gene: NA
abundance: NA
j_gene: TRBJ1-2
v_gene: TRBV5-4
CDR3aa: CASSSSNYGYTF
CDR3nt: TGTGCCAGCAGCTCCTCTAACTATGGCTACACCTTC

d_gene: TRBD2
abundance: NA
j_gene: TRBJ2-2
v_gene: TRBV27
CDR3aa: CASSPGLAGGHTNTGELFF
CDR3nt: TGTGCCAGCAGTCCAGGACTAGCGGGGGGCCACACGAACACCGGGGAGCTGTTTTTT

d_gene: TRBD2
abundance: NA
j_gene: TRBJ2-2
v_gene: TRBV6-4
CDR3aa: CASAPGTSGPDTGELFF
CDR3nt: TGTGCCAGCGCTCCCGGGACTAGCGGGCCCGACACCGGGGAGCTGTTTTTT

d_gene: NA
abundance: NA
j_gene: TRBJ1-2
v_gene: TRBV4-1
CDR3aa: CASSQQNYGYTF
CDR3nt: TGCGCCAGCAGCCAACAAAACTATGGCTACACCTTC